What follows are 19 T cell receptor beta chains derived from one specimen sequenced in a study of T cell responses to AZD1222 COVID-19 vaccine. Repertoires were generated with immunoSEQ multiplex PCR, while TCRdb's copy carries only in-frame clones and drops some. The sample holds about 100,000 clones, approximately 92% seen once. This material consisted of peripheral blood, taken on day 0 of AZD1222 vaccination. These receptors were collected from an adult in good health.

The V gene is TRBV7-3, the J gene TRBJ2-5; 12 bases fit TRBD2. The CDR3 totals 15 residues. In germline, CDR1 is SGHTA, CDR2 FQGTGA. J lost 4 bases, V lost 5 bases, and 5 bases had no gene match. This CDR3 is CASSRTGLAGETQYF. The DNA of the CDR3 is TGTGCCAGCAGCCGCACGGGACTAGCGGGAGAGACCCAGTACTTC.

The rearrangement uses TRBV14 and TRBJ1-6, with a possible D match to TRBD1 (5 bases). Germline CDR1 reads SGHDN; CDR2 reads FVKESK. The CDR3 runs to 15 residues. With 2 bases removed from V and 3 bases from J, the gap between germline ends came to 8 bases. CDR3 DNA: TGTGCCAGCAGCCAACCAGGGAACTATAATTCACCCCTCCACTTT. It codes for CASSQPGNYNSPLHF.

The chain employs TRBV27 and TRBJ2-3; D is unresolved. CDR3 length equals 13 residues. Trimming stripped 3 bases from V and 5 bases from J, with 9 bases between. Germline CDR1 and CDR2: MNHEY and SMNVEV (reference sequence). CDR3 nucleotides: TGTGCCAGCAGTTTCTCCCCGGAAGATACGCAGTATTTT. Amino acid sequence: CASSFSPEDTQYF.

V and J are TRBV6-5 and TRBJ1-1; D not certain. Germline assignment: CDR1 MNHEY and CDR2 SVGAGI. The length of the CDR3 is 13 residues. Between the trimmed V and J ends, which lost 8 bases and 6 bases, there was a span of 16 bases. CDR3 DNA sequence: TGTGCCAGCCGCGTCGGAGGGAGGTCTGAAGCTTTCTTT. It specifies CASRVGGRSEAFF.

In its sample, this clone was seen once. This chain joins TRBV19 and TRBJ1-6, with D possibly being TRBD1 (5 bases). This CDR3 spans 15 amino acids. The V and J ends lost 6 bases and 10 bases respectively, with 19 bases between them. Germline values: CDR1 LNHDA, CDR2 SQIVND (reference sequence). CDR3 bases: TGTGCCAGTAGCCCTTTTGCCAGGGAGGGCTCACCCCTCCACTTT. Encoded protein: CASSPFAREGSPLHF. The entire variable domain, with the rest obtained from reference TRBV19 and TRBJ1-6, is as follows: DGGITQSPKYLFRKEGQNVTLSCEQNLNHDAMYWYRQDPGQGLRLIYYSQIVNDFQKGDIAEGYSVSREKKESFPLTVTSAQKNPTAFYLCASSPFAREGSPLHFGNGTRLTVT.

This clone was detected a few times. The junction and the germline gene differ at one end; a read error may be behind it. The V call is TRBV11-3, the J call TRBJ1-2; D is uncertain. The germline V gene encodes CDR1 SGHNT and CDR2 YENEEA. This CDR3 comprises 16 residues. CDR3 DNA sequence: TGTGCCAGCAGCGTAGAAGGTCGGGGTGCCCGTTATGGCTACACCTTC. Translating it yields CASSVEGRGARYGYTF.

This rearrangement joins TRBV12-3 or TRBV12-4 to TRBJ1-4, with no clear D. V lost 5 bases and J lost 5, with 9 bases in between. This CDR3 contains 13 residues. CDR3 DNA sequence: TGTGCCAGCAGTCCCCCTCCCAATGAAAAACTGTTTTTT. This gives the protein CASSPPPNEKLFF.

This rearrangement joins TRBV29-1 to TRBJ2-3, with 7 bases lining up with TRBD1. With V trimmed by 8 bases and J by 5 bases, 7 bases remained unmatched. The CDR3 runs 12 residues. CDR1 is SQVTM, CDR2 ANQGSEA, per germline. DNA for the CDR3: TGCAGCTCAAGACAGGGCAGAGATACGCAGTATTTT. Translation: CSSRQGRDTQYF.

The chain links TRBV6-5 to TRBJ1-2; TRBD1 agrees at 7 bases. V was pared by 6 bases and J by 8 bases, with 9 bases of the junction left unmatched. Germline V gene sequence: CDR1 MNHEY, CDR2 SVGAGI. The CDR3 has 13 residues. The CDR3 sequence is CASSKGARVGYTF. The CDR3, as DNA: TGTGCCAGCAGCAAGGGGGCGCGGGTCGGCTACACCTTC.

The chain employs TRBV19 and TRBJ1-2, with a possible D match to TRBD1 (6 bases). The V gene's germline CDR1 is LNHDA and CDR2 SQIVND (reference sequence). V was clipped by 8 bases and J by 3 bases, with 10 bases between them. CDR3 length: 12 amino acids. CDR3 in amino acids: CASAGADYGYTF. CDR3 DNA: TGTGCCAGTGCGGGGGCGGACTATGGCTACACCTTC.

This chain joins TRBV7-9 and TRBJ2-7; weak D call: TRBD2 (6 bases). The germline V and J ends were trimmed by 2 bases and 2 bases, with 13 bases remaining between them. The CDR3 has 15 residues. Per germline, CDR1 SEHNR and CDR2 FQNEAQ (reference sequence). CDR3 protein: CASSLRGAIPYEQYF. The CDR3 DNA follows: TGTGCCAGCAGCTTACGCGGGGCAATCCCCTACGAGCAGTACTTC.

The chain has TRBV7-6 and TRBJ2-7; a weak D match, TRBD2 (5 bases). Per germline, CDR1 SGHVS and CDR2 FNYEAQ. Trimming pared 2 bases from V and 4 bases from J, leaving 15 bases between. The CDR3 has 15 amino acids. The CDR3 sequence: CASSLSRAGYYEQYF. The CDR3 coding sequence is TGTGCCAGCAGCTTATCCCGGGCGGGCTATTACGAGCAGTACTTC.

The chain carries TRBV15 and TRBJ2-7; 7 bases line up with TRBD1. V shed 2 bases and J 4 bases; nucleotides not matched to a gene: 11. Per germline, CDR1 LNHNV and CDR2 YYDKDF (reference sequence). The CDR3 has 16 residues. The DNA for the CDR3 is TGTGCCACCAGCAGATGGAAGGGGGCAGGACCATACGAGCAGTACTTC. Protein product: CATSRWKGAGPYEQYF.

This clone is a singleton in its sample. The chain recombines TRBV28 with TRBJ1-4; D not certain. The germline V and J ends were trimmed by 4 bases and 5 bases, with 14 bases remaining between them. Germline V gives CDR1 MDHEN, CDR2 SYDVKM. The CDR3 length is 15 residues. In nucleotides, the CDR3 is TGTGCCAGCAGTTCCGACCCCTACCCGAATGAAAAACTGTTTTTT. This translates into CASSSDPYPNEKLFF.

The chain joins TRBV25-1 to TRBJ1-4, with D unresolved. From germline, CDR1 is MGHDK and CDR2 SYGVNS. Trimming took off 3 bases at V and 8 bases at J, with 13 bases between the two ends. The CDR3 extends over 14 amino acids. The CDR3 DNA reads as TGTGCCAGCAGTGAGCAGAGACCCATCGAAAAACTGTTTTTT. It is translated as CASSEQRPIEKLFF.

V is TRBV15 and J is TRBJ2-1; no firm D call. The V end was cut by 1 base, the J end by 9 bases, with 16 bases between. The CDR3 totals 15 residues. CDR1 LNHNV and CDR2 YYDKDF come from the germline V gene (reference sequence). The CDR3: CATSRAGASRSEQFF. The CDR3 DNA follows: TGTGCCACCAGCAGAGCAGGTGCCTCCAGGAGTGAGCAGTTCTTC.

V gene TRBV27 combines with J gene TRBJ1-5; D might be TRBD1 (5 bases). CDR3 length: 14 amino acids. The germline CDR1 and CDR2 sequences are MNHEY and SMNVEV (reference sequence). V was trimmed by 5 bases and J by 3 bases, leaving 11 bases between them. CDR3 sequence (DNA): TGTGCCAGCAGTGGGGGAGGACCCAATCAGCCCCAGCATTTT. This encodes CASSGGGPNQPQHF.

In its sample, this clone was seen once. This chain uses TRBV7-8 with TRBJ2-5; TRBD2 aligns across 7 bases. V lost 5 bases, J lost 3 bases, and 6 bases stayed unmatched. CDR1 SGHVS and CDR2 FQNEAQ come from the germline V gene. The length of the CDR3 is 14 residues. CDR3 in amino acids: CASSPAAGEETQYF. The CDR3 DNA sequence: TGTGCCAGCAGCCCCGCGGCGGGGGAAGAGACCCAGTACTTC. Combining the CDR3 with reference TRBV7-8 and TRBJ2-5 gives the whole variable domain GAGVSQSPRYKVAKRGQDVALRCDPISGHVSLFWYQQALGQGPEFLTYFQNEAQLDKSGLPSDRFFAERPEGSVSTLKIQRTQQEDSAVYLCASSPAAGEETQYFGPGTRLLVL.

V is TRBV24-1 and J is TRBJ1-2; the D gene is possibly TRBD1 (5 bases). The CDR3 has 13 residues. Germline lookup yields CDR1 KGHDR and CDR2 SFDVKD. The ends were cut back, 4 bases at V and 6 bases at J, with 11 bases in the middle. CDR3 DNA sequence: TGTGCCACCAGTGACGGGGCGTTGGATGGCTACACCTTC. Amino acid sequence: CATSDGALDGYTF.